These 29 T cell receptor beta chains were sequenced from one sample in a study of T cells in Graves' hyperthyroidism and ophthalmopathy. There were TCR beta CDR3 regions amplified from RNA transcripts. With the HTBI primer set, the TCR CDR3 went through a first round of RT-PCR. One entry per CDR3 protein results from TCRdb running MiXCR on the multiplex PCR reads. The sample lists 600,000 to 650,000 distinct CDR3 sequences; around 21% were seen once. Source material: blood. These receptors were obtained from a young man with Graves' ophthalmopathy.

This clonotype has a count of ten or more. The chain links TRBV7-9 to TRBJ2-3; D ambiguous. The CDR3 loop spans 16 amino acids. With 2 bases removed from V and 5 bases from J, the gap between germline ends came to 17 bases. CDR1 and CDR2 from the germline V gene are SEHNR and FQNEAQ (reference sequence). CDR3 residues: CASSLTERTRRDTQYF. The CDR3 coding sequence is TGTGCCAGCAGCTTAACGGAACGGACGAGGCGAGATACGCAGTATTTT. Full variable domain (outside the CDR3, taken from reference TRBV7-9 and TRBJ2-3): DTGVSQNPRHKITKRGQNVTFRCDPISEHNRLYWYRQTLGQGPEFLTYFQNEAQLEKSRLLSDRFSAERPKGSFSTLEIQRTEQGDSAMYLCASSLTERTRRDTQYFGPGTRLTVL.

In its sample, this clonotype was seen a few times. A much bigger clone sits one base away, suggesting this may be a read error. CDR3 in amino acids: CAISEGQGGKAEAFF. CDR3 coding DNA: TGTGCCATCAGTGAGGGCCAGGGAGGGAAGGCTGAAGCTTTCTTT. The chain has TRBV10-3 and TRBJ1-1; the D gene is possibly TRBD1 (5 bases). The CDR3 spans 15 residues. The V gene's germline CDR1 is ENHRY and CDR2 SYGVKD. The V end was cut by 2 bases, the J end by 6 bases, with 16 bases between.

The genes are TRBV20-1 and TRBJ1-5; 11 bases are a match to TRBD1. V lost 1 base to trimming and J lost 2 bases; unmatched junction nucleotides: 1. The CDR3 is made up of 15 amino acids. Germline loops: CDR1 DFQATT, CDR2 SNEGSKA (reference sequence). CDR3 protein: CSARGGQGGNQPQHF. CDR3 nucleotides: TGCAGTGCTAGAGGGGGACAGGGGGGCAATCAGCCCCAGCATTTT.

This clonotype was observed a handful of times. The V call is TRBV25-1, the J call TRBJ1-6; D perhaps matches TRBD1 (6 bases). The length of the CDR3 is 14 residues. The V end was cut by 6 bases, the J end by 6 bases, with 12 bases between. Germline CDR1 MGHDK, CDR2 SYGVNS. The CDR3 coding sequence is TGTGCCAGCAGGCAAACAGGGTTTAATTCACCCCTCCACTTT. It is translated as CASRQTGFNSPLHF.

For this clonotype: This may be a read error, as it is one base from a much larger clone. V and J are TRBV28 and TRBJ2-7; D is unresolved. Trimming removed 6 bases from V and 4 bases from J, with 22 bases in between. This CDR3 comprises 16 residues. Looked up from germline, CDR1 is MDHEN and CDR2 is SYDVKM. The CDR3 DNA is TGTGCCAGCAGCTCGACGCTAACAGAGTATGGTTACGAGCAGTACTTC. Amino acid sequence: CASSSTLTEYGYEQYF. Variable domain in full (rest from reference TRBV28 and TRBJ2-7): DVKVTQSSRYLVKRTGEKVFLECVQDMDHENMFWYRQDPGLGLRLIYFSYDVKMKEKGDIPEGYSVSREKKERFSLILESASTNQTSMYLCASSSTLTEYGYEQYFGPGTRLTVT.

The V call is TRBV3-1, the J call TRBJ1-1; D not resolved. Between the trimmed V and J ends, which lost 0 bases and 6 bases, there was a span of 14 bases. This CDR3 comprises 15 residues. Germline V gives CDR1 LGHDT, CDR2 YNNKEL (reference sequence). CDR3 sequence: CASSQDLGENPEAFF. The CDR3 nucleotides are TGTGCCAGCAGCCAAGATCTCGGGGAGAATCCTGAAGCTTTCTTT.

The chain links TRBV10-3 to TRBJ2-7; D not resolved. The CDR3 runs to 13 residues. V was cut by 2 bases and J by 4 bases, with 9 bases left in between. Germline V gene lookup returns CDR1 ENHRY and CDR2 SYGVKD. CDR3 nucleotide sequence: TGTGCCATCAGTGAGACGGATCGGTACGAGCAGTACTTC. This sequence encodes CAISETDRYEQYF.

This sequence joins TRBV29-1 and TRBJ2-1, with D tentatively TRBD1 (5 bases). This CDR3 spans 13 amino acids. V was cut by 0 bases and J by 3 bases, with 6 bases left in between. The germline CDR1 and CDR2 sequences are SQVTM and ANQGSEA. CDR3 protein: CSVEEQGYNEQFF. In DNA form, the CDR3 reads TGCAGCGTTGAAGAGCAGGGCTACAATGAGCAGTTCTTC.

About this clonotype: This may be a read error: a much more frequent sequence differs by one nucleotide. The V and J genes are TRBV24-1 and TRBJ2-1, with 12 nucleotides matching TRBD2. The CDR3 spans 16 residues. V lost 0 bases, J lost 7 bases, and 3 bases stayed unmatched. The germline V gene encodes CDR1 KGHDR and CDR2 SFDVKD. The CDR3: CATSDLWLAGGNEQFF. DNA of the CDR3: TGTGCCACCAGTGATTTGTGGCTAGCGGGGGGGAATGAGCAGTTCTTC.

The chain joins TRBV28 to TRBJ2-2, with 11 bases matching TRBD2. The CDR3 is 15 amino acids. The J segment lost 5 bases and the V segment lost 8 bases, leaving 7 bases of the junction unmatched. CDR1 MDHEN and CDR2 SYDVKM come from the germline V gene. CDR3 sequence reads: CASRPLAGGTGELFF. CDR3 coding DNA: TGTGCCAGCCGACCTCTAGCGGGAGGTACCGGGGAGCTGTTTTTT.

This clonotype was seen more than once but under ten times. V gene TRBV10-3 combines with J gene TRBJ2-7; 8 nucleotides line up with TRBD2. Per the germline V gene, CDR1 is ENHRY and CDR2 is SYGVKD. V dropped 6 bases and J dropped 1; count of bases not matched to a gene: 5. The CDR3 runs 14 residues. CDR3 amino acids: CAISASGSSYEQYF. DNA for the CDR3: TGTGCCATCAGCGCTAGCGGGTCGTCCTACGAGCAGTACTTC.

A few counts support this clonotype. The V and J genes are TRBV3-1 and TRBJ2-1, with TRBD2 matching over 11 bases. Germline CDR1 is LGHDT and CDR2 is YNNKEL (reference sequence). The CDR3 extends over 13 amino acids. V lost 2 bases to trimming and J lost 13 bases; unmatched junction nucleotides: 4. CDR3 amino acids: CASSQSTSGNQFF. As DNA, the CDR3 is TGTGCCAGCAGCCAATCGACTAGCGGGAATCAGTTCTTC.

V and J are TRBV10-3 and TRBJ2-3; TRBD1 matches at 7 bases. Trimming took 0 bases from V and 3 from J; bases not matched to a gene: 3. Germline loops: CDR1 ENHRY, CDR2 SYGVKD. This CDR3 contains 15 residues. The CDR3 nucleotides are TGTGCCATCAGTGAGTCCAAGACAGGGACAGATACGCAGTATTTT. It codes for CAISESKTGTDTQYF.

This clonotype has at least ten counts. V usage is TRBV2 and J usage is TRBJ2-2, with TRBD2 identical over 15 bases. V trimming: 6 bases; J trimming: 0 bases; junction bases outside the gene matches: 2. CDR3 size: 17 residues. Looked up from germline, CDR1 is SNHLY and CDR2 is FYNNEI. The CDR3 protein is CASSRTSGRANTGELFF. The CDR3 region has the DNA TGTGCCAGCAGCAGGACTAGCGGGAGGGCGAACACCGGGGAGCTGTTTTTT.

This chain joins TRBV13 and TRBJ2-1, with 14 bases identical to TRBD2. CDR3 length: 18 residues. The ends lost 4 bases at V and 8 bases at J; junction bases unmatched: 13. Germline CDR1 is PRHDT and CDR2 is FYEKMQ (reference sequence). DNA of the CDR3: TGTGCCAGCAGCTATCCCACCGGGACTAGCGGGAGAAGCCATGAGCAGTTCTTC. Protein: CASSYPTGTSGRSHEQFF.

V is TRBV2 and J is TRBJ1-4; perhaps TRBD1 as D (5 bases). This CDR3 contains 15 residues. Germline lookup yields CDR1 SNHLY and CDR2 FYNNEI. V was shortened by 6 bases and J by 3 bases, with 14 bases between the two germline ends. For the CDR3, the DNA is TGTGCCAGCAGGCTTCGGGACGTCTCTAATGAAAAACTGTTTTTT. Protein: CASRLRDVSNEKLFF.

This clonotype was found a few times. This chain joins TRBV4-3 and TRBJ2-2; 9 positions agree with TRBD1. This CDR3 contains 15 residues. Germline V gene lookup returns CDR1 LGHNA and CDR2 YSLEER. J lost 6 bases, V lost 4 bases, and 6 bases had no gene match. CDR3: CASSRANRGPGELFF. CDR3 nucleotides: TGCGCCAGCAGCCGAGCCAACAGGGGGCCCGGGGAGCTGTTTTTT.

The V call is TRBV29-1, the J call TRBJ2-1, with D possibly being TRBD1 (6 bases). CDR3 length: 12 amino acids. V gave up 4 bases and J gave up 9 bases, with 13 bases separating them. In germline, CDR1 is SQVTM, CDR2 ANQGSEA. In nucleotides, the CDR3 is TGCAGCGTTGTGACAGGTAGACTTGAGCAGTTCTTC. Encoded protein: CSVVTGRLEQFF.

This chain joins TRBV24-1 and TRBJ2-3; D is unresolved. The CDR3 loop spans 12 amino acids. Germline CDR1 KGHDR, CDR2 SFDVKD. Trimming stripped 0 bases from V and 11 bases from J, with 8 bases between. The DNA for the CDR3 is TGTGCCACCAGTGATTTGGGGGTAGGGCAGTATTTT. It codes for CATSDLGVGQYF.

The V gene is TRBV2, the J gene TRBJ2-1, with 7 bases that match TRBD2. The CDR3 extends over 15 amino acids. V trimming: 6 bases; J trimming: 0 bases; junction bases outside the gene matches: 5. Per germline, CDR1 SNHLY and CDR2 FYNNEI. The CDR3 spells CASRDRDYSYNEQFF. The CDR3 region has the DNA TGTGCCAGCAGAGACCGGGACTACTCCTACAATGAGCAGTTCTTC.

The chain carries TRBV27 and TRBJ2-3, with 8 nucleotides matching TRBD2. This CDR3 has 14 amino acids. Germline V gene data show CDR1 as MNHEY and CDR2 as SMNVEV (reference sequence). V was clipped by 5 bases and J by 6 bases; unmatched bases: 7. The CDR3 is CASSPSGSMDTQYF. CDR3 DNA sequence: TGTGCCAGCAGTCCGAGCGGGAGTATGGATACGCAGTATTTT.

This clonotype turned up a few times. CDR3 DNA: TGCGCCAGCAGCTTGGGACTAGCGGGAGTGAGGCGAAGCACAGATACGCAGTATTTT. It specifies CASSLGLAGVRRSTDTQYF. This chain connects TRBV5-1 to TRBJ2-3; 12 bases are shared with TRBD2. CDR3 length equals 19 residues. Germline V gives CDR1 SGHRS, CDR2 YFSETQ. V was pared by 0 bases and J by 0 bases, with 8 bases of the junction left unmatched. The full variable domain, its missing parts supplied by reference TRBV5-1 and TRBJ2-3, is KAGVTQTPRYLIKTRGQQVTLSCSPISGHRSVSWYQQTPGQGLQFLFEYFSETQRNKGNFPGRFSGRQFSNSRSEMNVSTLELGDSALYLCASSLGLAGVRRSTDTQYFGPGTRLTVL.

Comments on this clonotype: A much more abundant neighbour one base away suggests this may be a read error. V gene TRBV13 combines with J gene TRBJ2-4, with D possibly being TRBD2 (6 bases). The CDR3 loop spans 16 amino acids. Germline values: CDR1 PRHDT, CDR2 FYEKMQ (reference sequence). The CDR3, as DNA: TGTGCCAGCAGCTTAGGACAGTTACTAGCCAAAAACATTCGGTACTTC. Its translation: CASSLGQLLAKNIRYF. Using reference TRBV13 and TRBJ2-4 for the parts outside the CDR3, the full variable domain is AAGVIQSPRHLIKEKRETATLKCYPIPRHDTVYWYQQGPGQDPQFLISFYEKMQSDKGSIPDRFSAQQFSDYHSELNMSSLELGDSALYFCASSLGQLLAKNIRYFGAGTRLSVL.

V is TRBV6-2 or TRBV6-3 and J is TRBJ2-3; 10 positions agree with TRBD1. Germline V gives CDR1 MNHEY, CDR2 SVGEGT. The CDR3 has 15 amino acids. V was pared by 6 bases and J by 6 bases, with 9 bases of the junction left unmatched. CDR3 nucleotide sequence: TGTGCCAGCAGCAGACAGGGGGCGCGGGGGGATACGCAGTATTTT. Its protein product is CASSRQGARGDTQYF.

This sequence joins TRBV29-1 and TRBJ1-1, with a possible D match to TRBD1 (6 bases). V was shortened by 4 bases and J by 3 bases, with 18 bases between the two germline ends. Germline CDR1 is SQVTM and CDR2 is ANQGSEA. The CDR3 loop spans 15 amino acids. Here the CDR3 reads CSVVGRARGYTEAFF. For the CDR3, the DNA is TGCAGCGTTGTGGGCAGAGCCAGGGGTTACACTGAAGCTTTCTTT.

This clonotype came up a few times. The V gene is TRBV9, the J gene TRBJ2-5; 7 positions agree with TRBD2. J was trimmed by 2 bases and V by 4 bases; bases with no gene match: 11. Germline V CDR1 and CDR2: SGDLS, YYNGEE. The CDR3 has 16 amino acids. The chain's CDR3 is CASSPRDYSPQETQYF. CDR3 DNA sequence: TGTGCCAGCAGCCCTCGGGACTACTCCCCACAAGAGACCCAGTACTTC.

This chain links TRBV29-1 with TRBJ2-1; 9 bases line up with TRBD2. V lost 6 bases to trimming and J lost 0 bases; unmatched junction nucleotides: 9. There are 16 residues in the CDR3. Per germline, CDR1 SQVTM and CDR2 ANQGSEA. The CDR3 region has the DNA TGCAGCGTAGAAAATCTAGCGGGGAGCTCCTACAATGAGCAGTTCTTC. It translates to CSVENLAGSSYNEQFF.

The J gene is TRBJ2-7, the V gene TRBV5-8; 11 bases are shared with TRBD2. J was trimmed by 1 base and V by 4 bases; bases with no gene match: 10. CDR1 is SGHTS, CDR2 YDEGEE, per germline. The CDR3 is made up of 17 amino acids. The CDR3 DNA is TGTGCCAGCAGCCTGGGGCGTGGACTAGCGGGTTCCTACGAGCAGTACTTC. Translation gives CASSLGRGLAGSYEQYF. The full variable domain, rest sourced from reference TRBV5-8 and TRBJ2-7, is EAGVTQSPTHLIKTRGQQATLRCSPISGHTSVYWYQQALGLGLQFLLWYDEGEERNRGNFPPRFSGRQFPNYSSELNVNALELEDSALYLCASSLGRGLAGSYEQYFGPGTRLTVT.

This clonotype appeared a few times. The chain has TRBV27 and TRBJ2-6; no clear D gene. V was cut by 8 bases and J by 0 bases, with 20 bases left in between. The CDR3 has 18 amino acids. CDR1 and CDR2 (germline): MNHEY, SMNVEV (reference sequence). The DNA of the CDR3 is TGTGCCAGCTGTAAAACGAGGAGCCTCAGCTCTGGGGCCAACGTCCTGACTTTC. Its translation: CASCKTRSLSSGANVLTF.